This T cell receptor (beta chain) was captured by sequencing in a study of shared clonotypes between healthy human individuals. Regarding the study as a whole: Tissue TCR repertoires likely differ from these blood-only repertoires. What limited the represented genetic and exposure-history diversity was the small number of donors. Estimated richness was generally greater in naive than memory subsets.

This clone was counted a few times. Its matching antigen is unknown. Execution of the assay was at deep level. Method: immunoSEQ multiplex PCR; TCRdb's copy keeps in-frame clones and lacks some. The data hold about 960,000 clones, with over 75% observed a single time. The specimen was memory CD4+ T cells sorted from blood. Regarding subset: CD45RA-negative fraction. The TCR was taken from a man aged 18 to 30 in good health.

The CDR3 DNA reads as TGTGCCAGCCTGGGACTAGCGGGCCAAGAGCAGTTCTTC. Translation gives CASLGLAGQEQFF. The rearrangement joins TRBV6-1 to TRBJ2-1; TRBD2 matches at 12 bases. The CDR3 sequence is 13 residues long. The trim removed 8 bases at V and 10 bases at J, leaving 6 bases unmatched. Germline CDR1 MNHNS, CDR2 SASEGT.